The 11 T cell receptor beta chains below were found in one sample sequenced in a study of blood T cells in healthy people across ages. The use of a sample-barcoded 5' primer and a J-beta primer mix characterized a second PCR of about 7 to 12 cycles. MiXCR, run by TCRdb on the 5' RACE reads, gives a single entry per CDR3 protein. Counted here are approximately 900,000 distinct CDR3 sequences, 45% to 50% occurring once; the ten biggest clones make up roughly 12%. Sequencing used blood. The source is a young man in good health.

V gene TRBV6-5 combines with J gene TRBJ2-5, with D maybe TRBD2 (5 bases). CDR1 MNHEY and CDR2 SVGAGI come from the germline V gene. The CDR3 contains 13 residues. Deletions cut 2 bases from V and 7 bases from J, with 11 bases between. The CDR3 DNA follows: TGTGCCAGCAGTTACGGACCTCGGGGGACCCAGTACTTC. It yields the protein CASSYGPRGTQYF.

This clonotype was detected only a few times. The chain carries TRBV10-3 and TRBJ2-7; 8 bases align to TRBD1. Trimming cost V 10 bases and J 2 bases; bases outside gene matches: 10. Germline CDR1 and CDR2: ENHRY and SYGVKD. CDR3 length: 14 residues. CDR3 DNA sequence: TGTGCCACCGTCCCGGGACAGGAGCCCTACGAGCAGTACTTC. This codes for CATVPGQEPYEQYF.

This clonotype appeared a few times. DNA for the CDR3: TGTGCCAGCGGGGGGCGAGTAGAGGAAAAACTGTTTTTT. Translated: CASGGRVEEKLFF. The rearrangement links TRBV28 to TRBJ1-4; D is possibly TRBD1 (6 bases). The CDR3 extends over 13 amino acids. Germline loops: CDR1 MDHEN, CDR2 SYDVKM. V lost 8 bases, J lost 8 bases, and 15 bases lay in between.

This chain links TRBV5-1 with TRBJ1-1, with 8 bases lining up with TRBD1. From germline, CDR1 is SGHRS and CDR2 YFSETQ. The CDR3 covers 13 residues. The V gene end was trimmed by 0 bases and the J gene end by 8 bases; junction bases not matched to a gene: 3. The CDR3 sequence is CASSLGQGAEAFF. The CDR3 nucleotides read TGCGCCAGCAGCTTGGGGCAGGGGGCCGAAGCTTTCTTT.

This clonotype was observed a few times. The chain recombines TRBV20-1 with TRBJ2-3; 7 bases are a match to TRBD1. V was clipped by 7 bases and J by 3 bases; unmatched bases: 13. The CDR3 loop spans 15 amino acids. The germline CDR1 and CDR2 sequences are DFQATT and SNEGSKA (reference sequence). The CDR3 sequence: CSGARQGQGTDTQYF. In DNA, the CDR3 is TGCAGTGGAGCCAGACAGGGACAAGGTACAGATACGCAGTATTTT.

The rearrangement links TRBV7-9 to TRBJ1-4, with 8 bases identical to TRBD1. In germline, CDR1 is SEHNR, CDR2 FQNEAQ (reference sequence). V lost 5 bases, J lost 7 bases, and 3 bases stayed unmatched. The CDR3 spans 13 residues. CDR3 in amino acids: CASSGQGSEKLFF. The CDR3 DNA follows: TGTGCCAGCAGCGGACAGGGTAGTGAAAAACTGTTTTTT.

This chain joins TRBV29-1 and TRBJ1-1; 7 bases are shared with TRBD1. Losses at the gene ends were 7 bases for V and 0 bases for J; bases not matched to a gene: 5. This CDR3 region has 13 residues. From germline, CDR1 is SQVTM and CDR2 ANQGSEA. This chain's CDR3 is CSAQGQMNTEAFF. CDR3 nucleotide sequence: TGCAGCGCCCAGGGACAGATGAACACTGAAGCTTTCTTT.

The chain combines TRBV29-1 with TRBJ2-3, with D perhaps matching TRBD2 (6 bases). Germline V lookup: CDR1 SQVTM, CDR2 ANQGSEA. Between the trimmed V and J ends, which lost 1 base and 1 base, there was a span of 9 bases. This CDR3 spans 14 amino acids. The CDR3 spells CSVEAGDGTDTQYF. CDR3 nucleotide sequence: TGCAGCGTTGAAGCGGGGGACGGCACAGATACGCAGTATTTT.

The chain combines TRBV3-1 with TRBJ2-1; D might be TRBD1 or TRBD2, each matching 6 bases. There are 15 residues in the CDR3. CDR1 is LGHDT, CDR2 YNNKEL, per germline (reference sequence). V lost 1 base and J lost 4, with 11 bases in between. CDR3 residues: CASSQAGDIYNEQFF. In DNA form, the CDR3 reads TGTGCCAGCAGCCAAGCGGGGGACATATACAATGAGCAGTTCTTC.

CDR3 sequence (DNA): TGTGCCAGCAGTTTACGGCGGAGTAGCACAGATACGCAGTATTTT. Amino acids: CASSLRRSSTDTQYF. The genes are TRBV7-2 and TRBJ2-3; D not resolved. Germline V gives CDR1 SGHTA, CDR2 FQGNSA. Trimming pared 6 bases from V and 0 bases from J, leaving 13 bases between. CDR3 length: 15 residues.

The V gene is TRBV12-3 or TRBV12-4, the J gene TRBJ2-7; TRBD1 matches at 8 bases. The junction had 7 bases not matched to a gene; V was cut back by 3 bases and J by 6 bases. The CDR3 loop spans 14 amino acids. The CDR3 sequence: CASSFETGASEQYF. The CDR3 DNA reads as TGTGCCAGCAGTTTTGAGACAGGGGCGTCCGAGCAGTACTTC.